This T cell receptor (beta chain) was identified in a study of patients and donors after allogeneic stem cell transplantation. TCRdb fed the RT-PCR reads into MiXCR, producing one record per CDR3 protein. The table has hundreds of thousands of distinct CDR3 sequences, more than 15% seen once. Trimming stripped 5 bases from V and 2 bases from J, with 13 bases between. The CDR3 length is 14 residues. This clonotype came up a few times. The receptor was derived from a human donor who was either an allogeneic HSCT recipient or a stem cell or donor lymphocyte infusion donor (not recorded which). It is not recorded whose cells these are; they may come from a transplant donor. The gene calls are TRBV12-3 or TRBV12-4 and TRBJ2-7; perhaps TRBD1 as D (6 bases). Sequencing input: blood, either unsorted or a sorted T cell fraction (not recorded which). Here the CDR3 reads CASSRRGGAYEQYF. The CDR3 region has the DNA TGTGCCAGCAGTCGGAGAGGGGGAGCCTACGAGCAGTACTTC.